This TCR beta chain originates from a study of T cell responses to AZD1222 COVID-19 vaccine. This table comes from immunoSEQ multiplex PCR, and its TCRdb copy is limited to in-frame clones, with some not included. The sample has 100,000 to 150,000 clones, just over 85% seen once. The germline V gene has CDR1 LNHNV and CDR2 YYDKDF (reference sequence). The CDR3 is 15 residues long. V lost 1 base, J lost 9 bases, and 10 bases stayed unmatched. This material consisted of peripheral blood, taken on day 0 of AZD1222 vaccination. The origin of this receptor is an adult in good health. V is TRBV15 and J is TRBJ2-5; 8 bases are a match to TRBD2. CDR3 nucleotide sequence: TGTGCCACCAGCAGAGCTAGCGGGTCGTCCCGGGCCCAGTACTTC. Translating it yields CATSRASGSSRAQYF.